This T cell receptor (beta chain) was profiled in a study of T-cell memory formation after mild COVID-19 (dated by TCRdb to the early 2020s). Study-level background: TCR sequence clusters from the two donors were found to be largely donor specific. In a couple of donors, T-cell clones that expanded and contracted after mild COVID-19 were followed by sequencing TCRalpha and TCRbeta repertoires longitudinally. Two young, previously healthy adult volunteers made up the cohort, one male and one female. Study-level results and caveats: Only a couple of mild cases were covered in the study, and larger cohorts including severe cases with pre-infection samples were considered necessary. Clones contracting from day 15 to 85 had balanced CD4/CD8 phenotypes, while a second wave expanding from day 15 to 37 was biased towards CD4+. Whether the second-wave clones peaking on day 37 were SARS-CoV-2 specific was not confirmed. Some responding clones were detected in pre-infection memory, which suggested that pre-existing cross-reactive memory T cells had joined the SARS-CoV-2 response. Contracting CD4+ clones turned up mainly in the CM and EM memory subsets, whereas EMRA was where CD8+ clones were enriched.

This clonotype was seen a few times. Its specific antigen is unknown. Base qualities are not at hand, and no much larger clone is one base apart. PBMCs were isolated by Ficoll-Paque density gradient centrifugation. Sequencing took place on an Illumina NovaSeq 6000. Using 5'RACE with constant-segment primers, TCRalpha and TCRbeta cDNA libraries were constructed, with sample barcodes and unique molecular identifiers added in the process. Trizol reagent was used to extract RNA from every sample. Libraries were amplified in two PCR steps, with a second sample barcode and Illumina TruSeq adapters added in the second step. Sequencing of the libraries was done on an Illumina NovaSeq, producing 2 x 150 bp paired-end reads. Per the authors' processing: With migec v1.2.7, reads were demultiplexed and then collapsed into UMI-guided consensus sequences. Using mixcr v2.1.11, UMI consensuses were aligned to TRA and TRB V and J templates and then assembled into clonotypes. Clonotypes were classified as expanded or contracted when called significant by both edgeR and NoisET, with noise models trained on biological replicates. For edgeR calls, the thresholds were a false discovery rate-adjusted p below 0.01 and a log2 fold-change of 1. As an exploratory analysis of dynamics, max-normalized trajectories of the 1000 most abundant clonotypes were examined by PCA with hierarchical clustering. The CD4 or CD8 phenotype of responding clones was assigned using the separately sequenced CD4+ and CD8+ repertoires. TCRdb handled the public reads itself, with Q25 trimming in fastp and clone calling in MiXCR, and kept productive beta chains. Records with the same CDR3 protein are collapsed into one entry carrying the most frequent genes and DNA. These V and J calls rely on TCRdb rather than the paper's analysis. In this sample the table shows 380,000 or so distinct CDR3 sequences, roughly 13% of which occur a single time. The ten top clones hold approximately 22% of the sample.

The CDR3, cysteine through phenylalanine, is 15 amino acids long. Only the CDR3 region is kept as DNA, spanning 45 bases read in frame from base 1. Looking up the germline V gene yields CDR1 MDHEN and CDR2 SYDVKM. Clipping removes 7 bases from V and 5 bases from J, with 13 as the unmatched junction base count. The origin of this receptor is a man aged 18 to 30 who had mild COVID-19 (a few samples of this study predate the infection). The sample titles of this study are shuffled in the database, so cell type and time point are left out; the donor was told from shared clones. The material sequenced was PBMCs or a T cell subset sorted from them (not recorded which). The chain uses TRBV28 and TRBJ2-5, with 7 central nucleotides matching TRBD1. CDR3 sequence: CASTKYRGLRETQYF. The DNA sequence is given as TGTGCCAGCACCAAATACAGGGGTCTGCGGGAGACCCAGTACTTC.